Following are 27 T cell receptor beta chains from one sample sequenced in a study of T cells in Graves' hyperthyroidism and ophthalmopathy. RNA transcripts yielded amplified TCR beta CDR3 regions. TCR CDR3 underwent first-round RT-PCR with the HTBI primer set. TCRdb re-analysed the multiplex PCR reads in MiXCR, keeping a single row per CDR3 protein. The profile shows approximately 640,000 distinct CDR3 sequences, 45% of them singletons. The sample consisted of peripheral blood or thyroid tissue (not recorded which). All receptors come from an adult man with Graves' disease, either hyperthyroidism or ophthalmopathy (not recorded which).

In this sample, this clonotype turned up many times. The chain is built from TRBV7-8 and TRBJ1-6, with no clear D. The V gene lost 0 bases and the J gene lost 7 bases, with 10 bases spanning the gap. CDR1 SGHVS and CDR2 FQNEAQ come from the germline V gene. The CDR3 has 15 amino acids. The CDR3 bases are TGTGCCAGCAGCTTAGCGACCGGGGTAAATTCACCCCTCCACTTT. Protein sequence: CASSLATGVNSPLHF.

The rearrangement links TRBV6-4 to TRBJ1-6; D is ambiguous. This CDR3 spans 15 amino acids. V lost 5 bases and J lost 8, with 16 bases in between. CDR1 and CDR2 from the germline V gene are MRHNA and SNTAGT. The CDR3 nucleotides are TGTGCCAGCAGTTTAACGGCCACAAGGTATTCACCCCTCCACTTT. It translates to CASSLTATRYSPLHF.

V usage is TRBV2 and J usage is TRBJ1-6; 9 bases are shared with TRBD1. The CDR3 is made up of 15 amino acids. The germline gives CDR1 SNHLY, CDR2 FYNNEI. The V and J ends lost 8 bases and 9 bases, in that order; junction bases with no gene match: 11. The CDR3 loop reads CASPESGQGGSPLHF. DNA of the CDR3: TGTGCCAGCCCAGAATCGGGACAGGGTGGTTCACCCCTCCACTTT.

This clonotype was observed at least ten times. The chain carries TRBV7-8 and TRBJ2-7; possible D gene TRBD1, 6 bases. Germline CDR1 and CDR2: SGHVS and FQNEAQ. There are 16 residues in the CDR3. V shed 2 bases and J shed 1 base, with 15 bases lying between them. This chain's CDR3 is CASSLKSGRGSYEQYF. CDR3 nucleotides: TGTGCCAGCAGCTTAAAGTCCGGCAGGGGTTCCTACGAGCAGTACTTC.

This rearrangement joins TRBV7-8 to TRBJ1-2; the D is unclear. The ends were cut back, 5 bases at V and 7 bases at J, with 11 bases in the middle. The CDR3 length is 12 residues. Per the germline V gene, CDR1 is SGHVS and CDR2 is FQNEAQ. In DNA form, the CDR3 reads TGTGCCAGCAGCCAAGACGGGGTTGGCTACACCTTC. Translated, it gives CASSQDGVGYTF.

In its sample, this clonotype was seen many times. The chain carries TRBV29-1 and TRBJ1-1, with a weak D call TRBD1 (5 bases). Deletions cut 6 bases from V and 0 bases from J, with 11 bases between. Germline CDR1 is SQVTM and CDR2 is ANQGSEA. CDR3 size: 13 residues. The CDR3 bases are TGCAGCGTGCGCAGGGCTCTGAACACTGAAGCTTTCTTT. The encoded protein is CSVRRALNTEAFF.

The gene calls are TRBV5-1 and TRBJ2-7, with D perhaps assigned TRBD1 or TRBD2 (5 bases each). With 5 bases removed from V and 5 bases from J, the gap between germline ends came to 17 bases. Germline values: CDR1 SGHRS, CDR2 YFSETQ. The CDR3 is 14 residues long. The CDR3 here is CASSLGDIGDEQYF. The CDR3 nucleotides read TGCGCCAGCAGTCTGGGGGATATCGGCGACGAGCAGTACTTC.

The rearrangement links TRBV2 to TRBJ2-7; a weak D match, TRBD2 (5 bases). There are 13 residues in the CDR3. Germline V gene lookup returns CDR1 SNHLY and CDR2 FYNNEI. V lost 8 bases to trimming and J lost 5 bases, with 16 bases between them. CDR3 loop: CASAGVGSNEQYF. CDR3 DNA: TGTGCCAGCGCCGGGGTCGGTAGCAACGAGCAGTACTTC.

Details on this clonotype: Germline and junction disagree at one end, which may indicate a read error. The J gene is TRBJ2-3, the V gene TRBV7-8; 9 nucleotides align to TRBD1. The CDR3 runs 15 residues. Per germline, CDR1 SGHVS and CDR2 FQNEAQ. In DNA, the CDR3 is TGTGCCAGCAGCGTAGCTGGGACAGGGAAAGATACGCAGTATTTT. It codes for CASSVAGTGKDTQYF.

Concerning this clonotype: Relative to the germline gene, one junction end is altered; a read error may explain this. The genes are TRBV24-1 and TRBJ1-5; possibly TRBD1 for D (6 bases). Germline loops: CDR1 KGHDR, CDR2 SFDVKD. The CDR3 consists of 16 residues. The CDR3 DNA is TGTGCCGCCAGTGATCCTAAGACAGGCTTCAATCAGCCCCAGCATTTT. Its protein product is CAASDPKTGFNQPQHF.

This clonotype was observed a handful of times. The rearrangement joins TRBV5-1 to TRBJ1-2; D unclear. CDR1 SGHRS and CDR2 YFSETQ come from the germline V gene. The CDR3 length is 15 residues. With 1 base removed from V and 3 bases from J, the gap between germline ends came to 13 bases. The CDR3 loop is CASSLRSPGDYGYTF. CDR3 nucleotides: TGCGCCAGCAGCTTGCGGTCCCCCGGAGACTATGGCTACACCTTC.

This clonotype was seen a handful of times. The chain recombines TRBV7-9 with TRBJ1-2; D is unresolved. The V and J ends lost 3 bases and 2 bases respectively, with 10 bases between them. CDR1 and CDR2 (germline): SEHNR, FQNEAQ (reference sequence). The CDR3 loop spans 14 amino acids. The CDR3 region is CASSLFAGNYGYTF. The CDR3 coding sequence is TGTGCCAGCAGCTTGTTTGCGGGGAACTATGGCTACACCTTC.

This clonotype was detected many times. The chain recombines TRBV5-4 with TRBJ1-4; D unclear. V lost 4 bases and J lost 8, with 9 bases in between. The CDR3 sequence is 12 residues long. Germline lookup yields CDR1 SGHNT and CDR2 YYREEE (reference sequence). CDR3: CASSEQGEKLFF. For the CDR3, the DNA is TGTGCCAGCAGCGAACAAGGAGAAAAACTGTTTTTT.

The chain combines TRBV12-3 or TRBV12-4 with TRBJ1-6, with D possibly TRBD1 on 5 matching bases. Between the trimmed V and J ends, which lost 7 bases and 1 base, there was a span of 17 bases. The CDR3 length is 17 residues. CDR3 region: CASTGTVLGSYNSPLHF. DNA for the CDR3: TGTGCCAGCACCGGGACGGTCCTCGGGTCCTATAATTCACCCCTCCACTTT.

This clonotype was seen a few times. The chain employs TRBV7-2 and TRBJ1-5, with TRBD1 matching 8 bases. The CDR3 is 16 residues long. V lost 5 bases, J lost 4 bases, and 10 bases stayed unmatched. Germline V gene sequence: CDR1 SGHTA, CDR2 FQGNSA. The CDR3 region has the DNA TGTGCCAGCAGCCCCACGACAGGGGCTGTAAATCAGCCCCAGCATTTT. Amino acid sequence: CASSPTTGAVNQPQHF.

This clonotype has just a few counts. The gene calls are TRBV4-1 and TRBJ1-2; the D gene is possibly TRBD1 (5 bases). V was clipped by 2 bases and J by 5 bases, with 9 bases between them. The CDR3 sequence is 13 residues long. Germline V CDR1 and CDR2: MGHRA, YSYEKL. CDR3 coding DNA: TGCGCCAGCAGCCAAATCAAGGGGTATGGCTACACCTTC. Protein product: CASSQIKGYGYTF.

The rearrangement uses TRBV7-6 and TRBJ2-7; possibly TRBD1 for D (6 bases). The germline V gene encodes CDR1 SGHVS and CDR2 FNYEAQ. The CDR3 consists of 16 residues. V was cut by 5 bases and J by 3 bases, with 20 bases left in between. CDR3 sequence: CASSHRRGRTLYEQYF. CDR3 DNA sequence: TGTGCCAGCAGCCATCGCAGGGGACGGACGCTCTACGAGCAGTACTTC.

J is TRBJ2-7 and V is TRBV12-3 or TRBV12-4; D is possibly TRBD1 (5 bases). V dropped 6 bases and J dropped 1 base, with 10 bases sitting between them. The CDR3 sequence is 13 residues long. The CDR3 spells CASRDRTSYEQYF. The CDR3 DNA reads TGTGCCAGCAGGGACCGGACATCCTACGAGCAGTACTTC.

This clonotype showed up just a few times. This chain joins TRBV7-3 and TRBJ2-7; D is possibly TRBD1 or TRBD2 (5 bases each). There are 14 residues in the CDR3. Trimming stripped 5 bases from V and 2 bases from J, with 13 bases between. Germline CDR1 is SGHTA and CDR2 is FQGTGA. CDR3 region: CASSVAGTAYEQYF. CDR3 DNA: TGTGCCAGCAGCGTGGCCGGGACCGCCTACGAGCAGTACTTC.

The chain recombines TRBV7-8 with TRBJ2-5; D is undetermined. V was trimmed by 3 bases and J by 1 base, leaving 12 bases between them. The CDR3 loop spans 15 amino acids. Per germline, CDR1 SGHVS and CDR2 FQNEAQ. The CDR3 loop reads CASSFPGQPQETQYF. Written as DNA, the CDR3 is TGTGCCAGCAGCTTTCCTGGTCAGCCCCAAGAGACCCAGTACTTC.

The V call is TRBV12-3 or TRBV12-4, the J call TRBJ1-5, with 7 bases fitting TRBD1. The ends lost 2 bases at V and 5 bases at J; junction bases unmatched: 3. CDR3 length equals 14 residues. CDR3 in amino acids: CASSLYRGYQPQHF. Here the CDR3 DNA reads TGTGCCAGCAGTTTATACAGGGGCTATCAGCCCCAGCATTTT.

The rearrangement links TRBV7-9 to TRBJ1-2; 8 nucleotides match TRBD1. With 7 bases clipped from V and 4 bases from J, the junction kept 5 bases outside the gene matches. Germline V lookup: CDR1 SEHNR, CDR2 FQNEAQ (reference sequence). The CDR3 consists of 13 residues. The CDR3 region has the DNA TGTGCCAGCACCGGGACAGGACTCTATGGCTACACCTTC. It specifies CASTGTGLYGYTF.

In nucleotides, the CDR3 is TGTGCCAGCAGCTTCCCGGCGGCGGGAGACGGGTCCTCTTACGAGCAGTACTTC. Translated, it gives CASSFPAAGDGSSYEQYF. This chain connects TRBV9 to TRBJ2-7; TRBD2 agrees at 7 bases. The CDR3 contains 18 residues. The germline CDR1 and CDR2 sequences are SGDLS and YYNGEE. The V segment lost 4 bases and the J segment 4 bases; nucleotides outside the gene matches: 20.

The chain joins TRBV5-1 to TRBJ1-4; D is perhaps TRBD1 (5 bases). Trimming removed 3 bases from V and 8 bases from J, with 11 bases in between. Germline-derived CDR1 and CDR2 are SGHRS and YFSETQ. This CDR3 spans 13 amino acids. The CDR3 is CASSSDSQEKLFF. The CDR3 nucleotides read TGCGCCAGCAGCTCCGACAGCCAAGAAAAACTGTTTTTT.

This chain links TRBV19 with TRBJ1-1; the D gene is possibly TRBD1 (6 bases). The ends were cut back, 6 bases at V and 3 bases at J, with 14 bases in the middle. The CDR3 sequence is 14 residues long. Germline-derived CDR1 and CDR2 are LNHDA and SQIVND (reference sequence). As DNA, the CDR3 is TGTGCCAGTAGGAGAAACAGGGTGGACACTGAAGCTTTCTTT. It is translated as CASRRNRVDTEAFF. Supplemented by reference TRBV19 and TRBJ1-1, the full variable domain reads DGGITQSPKYLFRKEGQNVTLSCEQNLNHDAMYWYRQDPGQGLRLIYYSQIVNDFQKGDIAEGYSVSREKKESFPLTVTSAQKNPTAFYLCASRRNRVDTEAFFGQGTRLTVV.

As for this clonotype: A single base separates this from a much larger clone, so it may be a read error. J is TRBJ1-6 and V is TRBV14; D might be TRBD1 (5 bases). The V end lost 4 bases, the J end lost 8 bases, and 12 bases lay between the germline ends. The germline V gene encodes CDR1 SGHDN and CDR2 FVKESK. The CDR3 is made up of 14 amino acids. CDR3 sequence (DNA): TGTGCCAGCAGCCTGACAGAAGAGTATTCACCCCTCCACTTT. Translation: CASSLTEEYSPLHF.

As to this clonotype: A much larger clone lies one base from this, so it may be a read error. The genes are TRBV7-9 and TRBJ1-1; a possible D gene is TRBD1 (6 bases). In germline, CDR1 is SEHNR, CDR2 FQNEAQ (reference sequence). This CDR3 is 15 amino acids long. Trimming pared 4 bases from V and 4 bases from J, leaving 16 bases between. Written as DNA, the CDR3 is TGTGCCAGCAGCTCATCGGGACACGGGGTCACTGAAGCTTTCTTT. This sequence encodes CASSSSGHGVTEAFF.